This TCR beta chain was sequenced in a study of cytomegalovirus exposure and HLA in healthy donors. Study information: Approximately 81% of 350 to 400 genotyped donors fell in the Caucasian-associated ancestry cluster.

As regards this clone: The antigen remains unidentified.

The study ran its PCR with 60 Vbeta and 13 Jbeta primers. Only in-frame clones appear in the TCRdb table, and some are missing; sequencing was by immunoSEQ multiplex PCR. The sample has roughly 130,000 clones; 80% are singletons. Sampled while nominally healthy, donors likely had unrecorded immune exposures. Overall study findings and caveats: Researchers had no immune exposure information except CMV serostatus available. Analysis performed later showed TCR beta chains linked to HLA being more clonally expanded than equally common others.

There are 14 residues in the CDR3. Germline assignment: CDR1 MNHEY and CDR2 SMNVEV (reference sequence). V shed 5 bases, J shed 5 bases, and the junction held 9 bases outside the gene matches. This receptor was taken from a man in his forties in good health and CMV-seronegative. The sequencing sample was made of PBMCs. The chain uses TRBV27 and TRBJ2-7; 7 nucleotides agree with TRBD2. Here the CDR3 DNA reads TGTGCCAGCAGTGTCCAGACTAGCTTCGACGAGCAGTACTTC. It encodes CASSVQTSFDEQYF.